One TCR beta chain is described in this entry. The data belong to a study of T cell changes during pregnancy in multiple sclerosis. CDR1 and CDR2 (germline): MNHNS, SASEGT. V shed 10 bases, J shed 0 bases, and the junction held 3 bases outside the gene matches. The CDR3 consists of 13 residues. The method was immunoSEQ multiplex PCR; TCRdb's version includes in-frame clones alone and lacks a portion of them. The sample holds 85,000 to 100,000 clones, 85% to 95% seen once. The sequences come from peripheral blood, collected in the first trimester of pregnancy. This clonotype was sampled from a female donor with multiple sclerosis, enrolled in a pregnancy study. The V call is TRBV6-1, the J call TRBJ2-1, with TRBD1 identical over 7 bases. CDR3 residues: CAIRQGSYNEQFF. The CDR3, as DNA: TGTGCCATCCGACAGGGCTCCTACAATGAGCAGTTCTTC.